The rows below give T cell receptor beta chains drawn from one sample of a study of T cell changes during pregnancy in multiple sclerosis. Only in-frame clones appear in the TCRdb table, and some are missing; sequencing was by immunoSEQ multiplex PCR. The table lists tens of thousands of clones, about 91% of them singletons. Sequenced here: peripheral blood, sampled in the first trimester of pregnancy. The receptor set was obtained from a female donor in good health, enrolled as a control in a pregnancy study. Both conserved end residues are part of each CDR3. Each record gives: V gene, J gene, D gene, clone size, CDR3 DNA, CDR3 protein. The D gene is left open where the match is weak. The size field is filled for only some rows; it gives once, few, many or a size class.

TRBV6-5,TRBJ1-4,.,.,TGTGCCAGCAGAACCTATGCTAATACTAATGAAAAACTGTTTTTT,CASRTYANTNEKLFF
TRBV5-3,TRBJ1-5,.,.,TGTGCCAGAAGCTTGGCGTGGGCGCGCGGCAATCAGCCCCAGCATTTT,CARSLAWARGNQPQHF
TRBV7-2,TRBJ2-1,TRBD2,.,TGTGCCAGCAGCCCCCCGGGACTAGCGGGGTATAATGAGCAGTTCTTC,CASSPPGLAGYNEQFF
TRBV6-1,TRBJ1-1,.,few,TGTGCCAGCAGTCCGGGGGGAAAAAACACTGAAGCTTTCTTT,CASSPGGKNTEAFF
TRBV10-1,TRBJ2-1,TRBD2,.,TGCGCCAGCACCCGGGCCGGGTGGGGCGGGAGTTTGAATGAGCAGTTCTTC,CASTRAGWGGSLNEQFF
TRBV19,TRBJ1-5,.,.,TGTGCCAGTAGTATAGCTCCCCCTCAGGGGAGTGAGCCCCAGCATTTT,CASSIAPPQGSEPQHF
TRBV19,TRBJ1-6,.,.,TGTGCCAGTAGTATCCTCCCGAGTGCCTATAATTCACCCCTCCACTTT,CASSILPSAYNSPLHF
TRBV18,TRBJ2-7,TRBD1,.,TGTGCCAGCTCACCACCGGAACAGGGGGCTAGTGTGTCCTACGAGCAGTACTTC,CASSPPEQGASVSYEQYF
TRBV7-9,TRBJ1-1,.,.,TGTGCCAGCAGCTTAGGACTATCGGGCACTGAAGCTTTCTTT,CASSLGLSGTEAFF
TRBV29-1,TRBJ1-2,TRBD1,.,TGCAGCGTTGAAGTGGGGACAGATGGCTACACCTTC,CSVEVGTDGYTF
TRBV14,TRBJ2-1,.,.,TGTGCCAGCAGCCAAGGGCCATTCAATGAGCAGTTCTTC,CASSQGPFNEQFF
TRBV30,TRBJ1-4,TRBD1,.,TGTGCCTGGAGGCGGACAGGCGGTGAAAAACTGTTTTTT,CAWRRTGGEKLFF
TRBV5-4,TRBJ2-1,.,.,TGTGCCAGCAGTTCCGACACTGAGCAGTTCTTC,CASSSDTEQFF
TRBV5-1,TRBJ2-7,TRBD2,once,TGCGCCAGCAGCATTCGACTAGCGGGGTCCAATGAGCAGTACTTC,CASSIRLAGSNEQYF
TRBV21-1,TRBJ1-4,.,.,TGTGCCAGCATCCTCAGTACAGGTGCGGCTAATGAAAAACTGTTTTTT,CASILSTGAANEKLFF
TRBV27,TRBJ1-1,TRBD1,.,TGTGCCAGCAGTCCCAGGGGGATGAACACTGAAGCTTTCTTT,CASSPRGMNTEAFF
TRBV19,TRBJ2-7,TRBD1,.,TGTGCCAGTAGTATAGGGCAGGGGGCACAAGGGCAGTACTTC,CASSIGQGAQGQYF
TRBV27,TRBJ2-7,TRBD2,.,TGTGCCAGCAGTTTATCCGGGGGGTCTTCGGGCGAGCAGTACTTC,CASSLSGGSSGEQYF
TRBV5-6,TRBJ2-4,TRBD1,.,TGTGCCAGCAGCAGCGGACAGGCCACTATCAAAAACATTCAGTACTTC,CASSSGQATIKNIQYF
TRBV27,TRBJ2-1,TRBD2,.,TGTGCCAGCAGTTCTCCGGGACTAGCGGGGGGGGGCCAGTTCTTC,CASSSPGLAGGGQFF
TRBV9,TRBJ2-5,TRBD1,once,TGTGCCAGCAGCGTAGAGGCACAGGGGGCAGAGACCCAGTACTTC,CASSVEAQGAETQYF
TRBV9,TRBJ2-5,TRBD2,.,TGTGCCAGCAGCGTAGGAGGACTAGTTCAAGAGACCCAGTACTTC,CASSVGGLVQETQYF
TRBV13,TRBJ2-7,.,.,TGTGCCAGCAGCTTAGGGTACTACGAGCAGTACTTC,CASSLGYYEQYF
TRBV6-5,TRBJ2-7,TRBD1,.,TGTGCCAGCAGTGCACCGGGACAGGCGGGCGAGCAGTACTTC,CASSAPGQAGEQYF
TRBV2,TRBJ1-1,.,.,TGTGCCAGCACCGCACCCGGGCAGGGGAACACTGAAGCTTTCTTT,CASTAPGQGNTEAFF
TRBV27,TRBJ2-7,TRBD2,.,TGTGCCAGCAGTTTGCGGGGCGGGAGGAAGGACGAGCAGTACTTC,CASSLRGGRKDEQYF
TRBV7-8,TRBJ1-2,.,.,TGTGCCAGCAGCTTAGACAGGGACTATGGCTACACCTTC,CASSLDRDYGYTF
TRBV27,TRBJ2-3,.,few,TGTGCCAGCAGTCCCCTTCGGGGAAACACAGATACGCAGTATTTT,CASSPLRGNTDTQYF
TRBV11-3,TRBJ2-5,TRBD2,.,TGTGCCAGCAGCCACGGGACTAGCGGGAGGGTAGAGACCCAGTACTTC,CASSHGTSGRVETQYF
TRBV6-1,TRBJ2-1,TRBD2,.,TGTGCCAGCAGTGCGCTTAGCGGGGGGGTGGATGAGCAGTTCTTC,CASSALSGGVDEQFF
TRBV19,TRBJ1-6,.,.,TGTGCCAGTACCGGGGTGATGGGTTCACCCCTCCACTTT,CASTGVMGSPLHF
TRBV6-1,TRBJ2-1,.,.,TGTGCCAGCAGGAAAACACTGGGGCGGGGTGAGCAGTTCTTC,CASRKTLGRGEQFF
TRBV7-9,TRBJ1-1,.,.,TGTGCCAGCAGCCGTATAGACATAAAGAACACTGAAGCTTTCTTT,CASSRIDIKNTEAFF
TRBV27,TRBJ1-2,TRBD1,.,TGTGCCAGCAGTCCCACAGGGGCGGGTGGCTACACCTTC,CASSPTGAGGYTF